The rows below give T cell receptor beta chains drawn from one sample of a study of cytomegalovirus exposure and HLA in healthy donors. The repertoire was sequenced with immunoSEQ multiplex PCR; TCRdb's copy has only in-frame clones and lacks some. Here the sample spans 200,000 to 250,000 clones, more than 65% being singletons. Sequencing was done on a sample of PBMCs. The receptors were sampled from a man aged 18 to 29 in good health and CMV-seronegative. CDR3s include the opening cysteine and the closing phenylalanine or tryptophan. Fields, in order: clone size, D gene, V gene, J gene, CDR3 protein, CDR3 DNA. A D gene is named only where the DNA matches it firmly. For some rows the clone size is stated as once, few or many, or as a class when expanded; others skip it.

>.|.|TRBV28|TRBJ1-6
CASSFPGPRGDSPLHF
TGTGCCAGCAGTTTCCCTGGCCCCAGGGGAGATTCACCCCTCCACTTT
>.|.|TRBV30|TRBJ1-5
CAASRGNSNQPQHF
TGTGCCGCCTCTCGGGGGAATTCCAATCAGCCCCAGCATTTT
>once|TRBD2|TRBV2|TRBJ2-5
CASTLAGGWRGETQYF
TGTGCCAGCACATTAGCGGGAGGCTGGCGGGGGGAGACCCAGTACTTC
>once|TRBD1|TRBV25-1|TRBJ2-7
CASSESGTGGYEQYF
TGTGCCAGCAGTGAATCGGGGACAGGGGGCTACGAGCAGTACTTC
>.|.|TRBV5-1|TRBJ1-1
CASSFYGGTEAFF
TGCGCCAGCAGCTTCTATGGGGGGACTGAAGCTTTCTTT
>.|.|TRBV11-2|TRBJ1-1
CASSLDRRNTEAFF
TGTGCCAGCAGCTTAGATCGGAGGAACACTGAAGCTTTCTTT
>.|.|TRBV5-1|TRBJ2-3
CASSSEVLATDTQYF
TGCGCCAGCAGCTCAGAGGTTCTCGCCACAGATACGCAGTATTTT
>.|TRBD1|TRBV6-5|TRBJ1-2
CASSWIQGAEGYTF
TGTGCCAGCAGTTGGATACAGGGGGCGGAGGGCTACACCTTC
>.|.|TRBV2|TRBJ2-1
CASSVVVTDNEQFF
TGTGCCAGCAGTGTGGTTGTCACTGACAATGAGCAGTTCTTC
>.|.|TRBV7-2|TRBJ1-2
CASSQGSTGGYTF
TGTGCCAGCAGCCAGGGGTCTACAGGTGGCTACACCTTC
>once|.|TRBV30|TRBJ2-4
CAWSLNVGQRNLKNIQYF
TGTGCCTGGAGCTTAAACGTCGGACAGAGAAACTTAAAAAACATTCAGTACTTC
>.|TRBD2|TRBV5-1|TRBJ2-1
CASSFATSGRRGDEQFF
TGCGCCAGCAGCTTCGCGACTAGCGGGAGGAGGGGCGATGAGCAGTTCTTC